The 7 T cell receptor beta chains in this list originate from one sample, sequenced in a study of T cell responses to AZD1222 COVID-19 vaccine. Clones were read by immunoSEQ multiplex PCR, and TCRdb kept only the in-frame ones, dropping some. The sample lists fewer than 45,000 clones, 83% occurring once. The sample consisted of peripheral blood, taken on day 0 of AZD1222 vaccination. These receptors were taken from an adult in good health.

V gene TRBV29-1 combines with J gene TRBJ2-1; TRBD2 aligns across 8 bases. CDR1 is SQVTM, CDR2 ANQGSEA, per germline. There are 16 residues in the CDR3. Trimming took 3 bases from V and 2 from J; bases not matched to a gene: 9. The CDR3 sequence: CSVEVPGGRTYNEQFF. In DNA form, the CDR3 reads TGCAGCGTTGAGGTCCCGGGCGGGAGGACCTACAATGAGCAGTTCTTC.

V usage is TRBV5-4 and J usage is TRBJ1-1; D uncertain. The CDR3 spans 13 residues. From germline, CDR1 is SGHNT and CDR2 YYREEE (reference sequence). Trimming shortened V by 5 bases and J by 1 base, and 9 bases separated the two germline ends. CDR3 residues: CASSIVGNTEAFF. The CDR3 DNA reads TGTGCCAGCAGTATCGTGGGGAACACTGAAGCTTTCTTT.

V is TRBV2 and J is TRBJ1-1; D may be TRBD1 (5 bases). Germline V gives CDR1 SNHLY, CDR2 FYNNEI. The CDR3 totals 14 residues. With 5 bases removed from V and 6 bases from J, the gap between germline ends came to 16 bases. The CDR3 is CASSTRGGLAEAFF. For the CDR3, the DNA is TGTGCCAGCAGTACCCGGGGGGGACTAGCTGAAGCTTTCTTT.

CDR3 in amino acids: CASSLAYRANTGELFF. The CDR3 DNA reads as TGTGCCAGCAGCTTAGCCTACAGGGCGAACACCGGGGAGCTGTTTTTT. The chain uses TRBV7-6 and TRBJ2-2, with a tentative D call TRBD1 (6 bases). The ends were cut back, 0 bases at V and 0 bases at J, with 8 bases in the middle. In germline, CDR1 is SGHVS, CDR2 FNYEAQ. The CDR3 spans 16 residues.

The gene calls are TRBV30 and TRBJ2-6, with D tentatively TRBD1 (6 bases). The CDR3 has 17 amino acids. Germline V gene sequence: CDR1 GTSNPN, CDR2 SVGIG (reference sequence). V shed 0 bases and J shed 1 base, with 13 bases lying between them. For the CDR3, the DNA is TGTGCCTGGAGTGTACCCAGGGGTAGGTCTGGGGCCAACGTCCTGACTTTC. Encoded protein: CAWSVPRGRSGANVLTF. Supplemented by reference TRBV30 and TRBJ2-6, the full variable domain reads SQTIHQWPATLVQPVGSPLSLECTVEGTSNPNLYWYRQAAGRGLQLLFYSVGIGQISSEVPQNLSASRPQDRQFILSSKKLLLSDSGFYLCAWSVPRGRSGANVLTFGAGSRLTVL.

The rearrangement links TRBV11-2 to TRBJ2-7; a weak D match, TRBD1 (5 bases). The CDR3 has 17 amino acids. Trimming removed 0 bases from V and 6 bases from J, with 21 bases in between. Germline V lookup: CDR1 SGHAT, CDR2 FQNNGV. This chain's CDR3 is CASSLDGMVRAPFEQYF. Here the CDR3 DNA reads TGTGCCAGCAGCTTAGATGGGATGGTCAGGGCCCCCTTCGAGCAGTACTTC.

This clone was detected only a few times. The chain uses TRBV28 and TRBJ1-1; TRBD1 matches 8 bases. In germline, CDR1 is MDHEN, CDR2 SYDVKM. Trimming at V came to 2 bases and at J to 4 bases, leaving 9 bases not matched to a gene. CDR3 length: 16 amino acids. Here the CDR3 DNA reads TGTGCCAGCAGTTTACTATATCAGGGGGCAGGCACTGAAGCTTTCTTT. As protein: CASSLLYQGAGTEAFF.